Listed below are T cell receptor beta chains from one sample, sequenced in a study of blood T cells in healthy people across ages. TCRdb redid the calling of the 5' RACE reads with MiXCR, one entry per CDR3 protein. The sample includes 800,000 to 1,000,000 distinct CDR3 sequences, around 49% of them seen just once. The sample consisted of blood. The receptors derive from a man in his thirties or forties in good health. Each CDR3 is given with its conserved first and last residue. D genes are given only for firm matches. Rows may omit the clone size; those that give it use once, few, many or a size class.

j_call v_call clone_size d_call cdr3_nt cdr3_aa
TRBJ1-2 TRBV20-1 - TRBD1 TGCAGTGCTAGTAAACAGGACAGGGGGTTTGGCTACACCTTC CSASKQDRGFGYTF
TRBJ2-1 TRBV5-6 - - TGTGCCAGCAGCTTCCTTGAGGGGGACCGCCGGGTGAATGAGCAGTTCTTC CASSFLEGDRRVNEQFF
TRBJ1-2 TRBV28 - TRBD1 TGTGCCAGCAGCTTACCTTGGACAGGGTCTGGCAACACCTTC CASSLPWTGSGNTF
TRBJ2-1 TRBV12-3/TRBV12-4 few TRBD2 TGTGCCAGCAGTTTACTAGCGGGGGGCGAGACAGTAGATGAGCAGTTCTTC CASSLLAGGETVDEQFF
TRBJ1-2 TRBV7-9 few - TGTGCCAGCAGCTTAGATGGGGGGCCGAACTATGGCTACACCTTC CASSLDGGPNYGYTF
TRBJ2-7 TRBV7-6 - - TGTGCCAGCAGCTTAGCCGACAGAACCTACGAGCAGTACTTC CASSLADRTYEQYF
TRBJ2-7 TRBV14 few - TGTGCCAGCAGCCAATGGAGCGAGCAGTACTTC CASSQWSEQYF
TRBJ2-7 TRBV27 many TRBD1 TGTGCCAGCAGTTTGGGACCGGGACAGTCCTACGAGCAGTACTTC CASSLGPGQSYEQYF
TRBJ1-1 TRBV5-6 - - TGTGCCAGCAGCTCCCCGCGGATGAACACTGAAGCTTTCTTT CASSSPRMNTEAFF
TRBJ2-3 TRBV28 once TRBD2 TGTGCCAGCAGTCCCATAGGACTAGCGGGGGAAGTCGCAGATACGCAGTATTTT CASSPIGLAGEVADTQYF
TRBJ2-1 TRBV6-5 - - TGTGCCAGCAGTTACCTCGGGGTTGGGGTAAACAATGAGCAGTTCTTC CASSYLGVGVNNEQFF
TRBJ1-1 TRBV10-3 - TRBD1 TGTGCCATCAGGACCCGGACAGGGACAAATATGAACACTGAAGCTTTCTTT CAIRTRTGTNMNTEAFF
TRBJ2-7 TRBV5-1 - TRBD2 TGCGCCAGCAGCCCTAGCGGGGGGTACAATGAGCAGTACTTC CASSPSGGYNEQYF
TRBJ2-1 TRBV6-1 - TRBD2 TGTGCCAGCAGTGAAGGACTAGCGGCCTACAATGAGCAGTTCTTC CASSEGLAAYNEQFF
TRBJ1-1 TRBV12-3/TRBV12-4 few - TGTGCCAGCAGTTCCACCGGCTCGGGGAGAGCTTTCTTT CASSSTGSGRAFF
TRBJ1-5 TRBV20-1 - - TGCAGTGCTCCGGGCAGGGCTAGCAATCAGCCCCAGCATTTT CSAPGRASNQPQHF
TRBJ1-2 TRBV12-3/TRBV12-4 few - TGTGCCAGCAGTTTAGGACAGGTGCTCTATGGCTACACCTTC CASSLGQVLYGYTF
TRBJ2-3 TRBV2 - TRBD2 TGTGCCAGCAGTGGACTAGAGCGGGGGAACACAGATACGCAGTATTTT CASSGLERGNTDTQYF
TRBJ2-5 TRBV5-1 - - TGCGCCAGCAGCTTGGGAGGCAGTTGGGATGAGACCCAGTACTTC CASSLGGSWDETQYF
TRBJ2-7 TRBV29-1 - - TGCAGCGTTGGTGGGAAGGCCTACGAGCAGTACTTC CSVGGKAYEQYF
TRBJ2-1 TRBV11-1 once - TGTGCCAGCAGCTTATGGACGGAGGGGTACAATGAGCAGTTCTTC CASSLWTEGYNEQFF
TRBJ2-5 TRBV3-1 - TRBD1 TGTGCCGGCAGCCATGGACAGGGATCCCCTCAGTCCCAGTACTTC CAGSHGQGSPQSQYF
TRBJ2-7 TRBV28 - TRBD1 TGTGCCAGCAGTTTTCCGGACAGGGGGCCCTTGTCCTACGAGCAGTACTTC CASSFPDRGPLSYEQYF
TRBJ2-3 TRBV20-1 few TRBD2 TGCAGTGCTAGAGATCCTAGCGGGGGCACAGATACGCAGTATTTT CSARDPSGGTDTQYF
TRBJ2-3 TRBV3-1 - - TGTGCCAGCAGCCCCTTAGACGGCGGGTTCACAGATACGCAGTATTTT CASSPLDGGFTDTQYF
TRBJ2-7 TRBV20-1 once - TGCAGTGCGCCCTCCCTTCACAGGACCACCTACGAGCAGTACTTC CSAPSLHRTTYEQYF
TRBJ2-1 TRBV20-1 - TRBD2 TGCAGTGCTAGATTCTCTAGCGGGGGCCACAAGGAGCAGTTCTTC CSARFSSGGHKEQFF
TRBJ2-7 TRBV4-2 - TRBD1 TGTGCCAGCAGCCAAGTCTTGGACAGGAGGTACGAGCAGTACTTC CASSQVLDRRYEQYF
TRBJ2-5 TRBV20-1 - - TGCAGTGCTAGCAACAATCAAGAGACCCAGTACTTC CSASNNQETQYF
TRBJ2-7 TRBV11-2 - TRBD2 TGTGCCAGCAGCTTCGGTTCTAGCGGGGGGTATGACGAGCAGTACTTC CASSFGSSGGYDEQYF
TRBJ2-5 TRBV5-1 - - TGCGCCAGCACGACAGGTGGACCGGAGGAGGAGACCCAGTACTTC CASTTGGPEEETQYF
TRBJ1-6 TRBV4-1 few - TGCGCCAGCAGCCAAGACTTAGGGATCTCTTCACCCCTCCACTTT CASSQDLGISSPLHF
TRBJ2-3 TRBV7-2 once - TGTGCCAGCAGGCGTCCTCTTGGGGAGGGCACAGATACGCAGTATTTT CASRRPLGEGTDTQYF
TRBJ2-5 TRBV20-1 few TRBD2 TGCAGTGCTAGGAAGCTAGCGGGGGCCTTCCAAGAGACCCAGTACTTC CSARKLAGAFQETQYF
TRBJ2-4 TRBV28 - TRBD1 TGTGCCAGCACCCTGACAGGGGGAGTGAACATTCAGTACTTC CASTLTGGVNIQYF
TRBJ2-7 TRBV9 - TRBD1 TGTGCCAGCAGCGTAGGACAGGGGATCTACGAGCAGTACTTC CASSVGQGIYEQYF
TRBJ2-7 TRBV4-2 few TRBD1 TGTGCCAGCAGCCTCCGAACCGGGACAGGGGGCACCGCCGAGCAGTACTTC CASSLRTGTGGTAEQYF
TRBJ2-5 TRBV6-2/TRBV6-3 - TRBD2 TGTGCCTGCAGTTACTCGACGTCTAGCGGGGGGGTAGAGACCCAGTACTTC CACSYSTSSGGVETQYF
TRBJ2-7 TRBV7-8 - - TGTGCCAGCAGCTTATCTGGGGCGGAGGCCTACGAGCAGTACTTC CASSLSGAEAYEQYF
TRBJ2-7 TRBV21-1 many - TGTGCCAGCAGGGCCACGGGAGACTACGAGCAGTACTTC CASRATGDYEQYF
TRBJ2-5 TRBV20-1 - - TGCAGTGCTAGGGGTAGCGCTGAGACCCAGTACTTC CSARGSAETQYF
TRBJ2-3 TRBV15 - - TGTGCCACCAGCAGAGATGGGGGCTCGAGCACAGATACGCAGTATTTT CATSRDGGSSTDTQYF
TRBJ2-3 TRBV29-1 - TRBD2 TGCAGCGTTGAAGAGCTAGCGGGGGGGCCCGATACGCAGTATTTT CSVEELAGGPDTQYF
TRBJ2-3 TRBV18 - - TGTGCCAGCTCACCGACAGAGTTTCCTAGCACAGATACGCAGTATTTT CASSPTEFPSTDTQYF
TRBJ2-7 TRBV7-9 - - TGTGCCAGCAGCCCGCGCACAGTAATCTACGAGCAGTACTTC CASSPRTVIYEQYF
TRBJ2-7 TRBV20-1 few TRBD1 TGCAGTACCGGACAGGGGTTAAGCTACGAGCAGTACTTC CSTGQGLSYEQYF
TRBJ2-5 TRBV5-1 - TRBD1 TGTGCCAGCAGCCCAGGACAGGGCAAAGAGACCCAGTACTTC CASSPGQGKETQYF
TRBJ2-3 TRBV6-6 few TRBD1 TGTGCCAGCAGTTACGGGGACAGATTTCCAGATACGCAGTATTTT CASSYGDRFPDTQYF
TRBJ1-2 TRBV12-3/TRBV12-4 few - TGTGCCAGCAGTGTAAGCGGGGGAGGAGGCTACACCTTC CASSVSGGGGYTF
TRBJ1-5 TRBV6-5 few - TGTGCCAGCAGCCTAGGGGAAGATCAGCCCCAGCATTTT CASSLGEDQPQHF
TRBJ2-1 TRBV5-1 once - TGCGCCAGCAGCACTAAGGCAGGGCCCTACAATGAGCAGTTCTTC CASSTKAGPYNEQFF
TRBJ2-3 TRBV11-2 - - TGTGCCAGCAGCTTAAGCGGAGGACCCCGAGGGACAGATACGCAGTATTTT CASSLSGGPRGTDTQYF